One sample yielded the 14 T cell receptor beta chains listed below, sequenced in a study of T cells in Graves' hyperthyroidism and ophthalmopathy. Amplification of TCR beta CDR3 regions was performed using RNA transcripts as template. Carried out on the TCR CDR3, a first-round RT-PCR used the HTBI primer set. TCRdb used MiXCR to reprocess the multiplex PCR reads, holding one entry per CDR3 protein. The table lists some 550,000 distinct CDR3 sequences, around 21% of them singletons. Sequencing was done on a sample of blood. These receptors came from a man aged 18 to 29 with Graves' hyperthyroidism.

V is TRBV5-5 and J is TRBJ1-2, with TRBD1 matching 7 bases. This CDR3 is 16 amino acids long. After removal of 10 bases from V and 8 bases from J, the junction contained 23 bases not matched to a gene. Germline V gene data show CDR1 as SGHKS and CDR2 as YYEKEE (reference sequence). CDR3 in DNA: TGTGCCCGCACCGATCCCACCTCTACAGGGGAAGGCGGCTACACCTTC. It translates to CARTDPTSTGEGGYTF.

This clonotype was recorded at least ten times. The chain joins TRBV12-3 or TRBV12-4 to TRBJ1-5; D possibly corresponds to TRBD1 (5 bases). The CDR3 runs 15 residues. V was pared by 2 bases and J by 1 base, with 9 bases between. The CDR3 reads CASSLSRDSNQPQHF. As DNA, the CDR3 is TGTGCCAGCAGTTTAAGCAGGGACAGCAATCAGCCCCAGCATTTT.

CDR3 DNA sequence: TGTGCCAGCTCAGAGATCGAGGCGGCCGGGGAGCTGTTTTTT. It translates to CASSEIEAAGELFF. The rearrangement joins TRBV18 to TRBJ2-2; no reliable D call. The CDR3 spans 14 residues. Trimming took 5 bases from V and 6 from J, leaving 13 bases between them. Germline loops: CDR1 KGHSH, CDR2 LQKENI.

In its sample, this clonotype was seen many times. The V gene is TRBV12-3 or TRBV12-4, the J gene TRBJ1-1; D might be TRBD1 (5 bases). The CDR3 spans 15 residues. The ends were cut back, 4 bases at V and 1 base at J, with 13 bases in the middle. CDR3 sequence reads: CASSSSGRQNTEAFF. The DNA for the CDR3 is TGTGCCAGCAGTTCGTCGGGGCGCCAGAACACTGAAGCTTTCTTT.

This chain joins TRBV5-5 and TRBJ2-2; the D is unclear. The CDR3 sequence is 13 residues long. Germline loops: CDR1 SGHKS, CDR2 YYEKEE (reference sequence). V lost 4 bases and J 5 bases, leaving 9 bases between the germline ends. CDR3 sequence: CASSATVTGELFF. In DNA, the CDR3 is TGTGCCAGCAGCGCTACAGTGACCGGGGAGCTGTTTTTT.

This clonotype was counted a few times. The chain links TRBV20-1 to TRBJ1-3; no definite D call. The CDR3 is made up of 14 amino acids. Per germline, CDR1 DFQATT and CDR2 SNEGSKA (reference sequence). V lost 2 bases, J lost 0 bases, and 8 bases lay in between. For the CDR3, the DNA is TGCAGTGCTAGAAAGGGATTCTCTGGAAACACCATATATTTT. Protein: CSARKGFSGNTIYF.

A remark on this clonotype: The junction differs from germline at one of its ends, possibly a read error. The J gene is TRBJ2-7, the V gene TRBV28; D is possibly TRBD1 or TRBD2 (6 bases each). The length of the CDR3 is 12 residues. From germline, CDR1 is MDHEN and CDR2 SYDVKM. The chain's CDR3 is CASSSGAYEQCF. The CDR3 nucleotides read TGTGCCAGCAGTTCGGGGGCCTACGAGCAGTGCTTC. Filled out from reference TRBV28 and TRBJ2-7, the complete variable domain reads DVKVTQSSRYLVKRTGEKVFLECVQDMDHENMFWYRQDPGLGLRLIYFSYDVKMKEKGDIPEGYSVSREKKERFSLILESASTNQTSMYLCASSSGAYEQCFGPGTRLTVT.

There are a few counts of this clonotype. The chain couples TRBV7-8 to TRBJ1-1; the match to TRBD1 covers 8 bases. V gave up 1 base and J gave up 4 bases; unmatched junction bases: 8. This CDR3 comprises 16 residues. Germline V gene lookup returns CDR1 SGHVS and CDR2 FQNEAQ. The CDR3 reads CASSLGEGTGLTEAFF. CDR3 coding DNA: TGTGCCAGCAGCTTAGGGGAGGGGACAGGCCTCACTGAAGCTTTCTTT.

This clonotype came up many times. The J gene is TRBJ1-1, the V gene TRBV6-1; D perhaps matches TRBD1 (5 bases). CDR3 length equals 14 residues. Trimming took off 6 bases at V and 4 bases at J, with 15 bases between the two ends. CDR1 MNHNS and CDR2 SASEGT come from the germline V gene. The CDR3 region is CASSPLGEGTEAFF. Here the CDR3 DNA reads TGTGCCAGCAGCCCTTTAGGGGAGGGCACTGAAGCTTTCTTT.

This clonotype has ten or more counts. This may come from a read error, since a much larger clone is one base off. The gene calls are TRBV28 and TRBJ1-5, with no clear D. This CDR3 is built from 13 residues. Germline loops: CDR1 MDHEN, CDR2 SYDVKM. CDR3 nucleotides: TGTGCCAGCAGTTTACGTAGCAGTCAGCCCCAGCATTTT. This codes for CASSLRSSQPQHF.

This clonotype was picked up many times. The V gene is TRBV29-1, the J gene TRBJ1-2, with D unclear. Deletions cut 3 bases from V and 5 bases from J, with 16 bases between. Germline V gene lookup returns CDR1 SQVTM and CDR2 ANQGSEA. The CDR3 extends over 14 amino acids. The CDR3 DNA reads as TGCAGCGTTGATCCCCCTGCGGATATTTATGGCTACACCTTC. Its protein product is CSVDPPADIYGYTF.

The chain employs TRBV20-1 and TRBJ2-7; TRBD1 aligns across 8 bases. Germline V CDR1 and CDR2: DFQATT, SNEGSKA (reference sequence). J lost 0 bases, V lost 3 bases, and 7 bases had no gene match. This CDR3 spans 15 amino acids. For the CDR3, the DNA is TGCAGTGCTAGGGACCGACAGGGGTACTCCTACGAGCAGTACTTC. It yields the protein CSARDRQGYSYEQYF.

The rearrangement links TRBV10-2 to TRBJ2-7; D may be TRBD1 (5 bases). This CDR3 is built from 14 residues. Germline CDR1 WSHSY, CDR2 SAAADI. Trimming cost V 1 base and J 2 bases, with 9 bases left between them. The CDR3, as DNA: TGCGCCAGCAGTGAGTTCAGGGAACCCTACGAGCAGTACTTC. It translates to CASSEFREPYEQYF.

Ten or more counts support this clonotype. The V and J genes are TRBV7-2 and TRBJ1-2; D gene ambiguous. V lost 1 base to trimming and J lost 8 bases, with 11 bases between them. Germline V gene sequence: CDR1 SGHTA, CDR2 FQGNSA. This CDR3 comprises 13 residues. CDR3 nucleotide sequence: TGTGCCAGCAGCTTAGATGGGTCCTGGGGCTACACCTTC. Its translation: CASSLDGSWGYTF.